The 2 T cell receptor beta chains in this list originate from one sample, sequenced in a study of response to subunit inactivated influenza vaccine (dated by TCRdb to the late 2010s). Library preparation was by RT-PCR. TCRdb records Illumina HiSeq 2500 as the sequencer. Using fastp trimming at Q25 and MiXCR clonotype assembly, TCRdb reanalyzed the public sequencing data and kept in-frame beta chains. All rows with the same CDR3 protein become a single entry with the most common DNA and genes. The sample table lists 400,000 to 550,000 distinct CDR3 sequences, approximately 24% of them with a count of one. Over 1.5% of the sample comes from the top ten. The sample consisted of CD4+ T cells sorted from PBMCs, taken approximately 5 days after vaccination. These receptors were taken from a man aged 50 to 60 who received an inactivated influenza vaccine. Donor details come from another sample of the same person, matched by shared clones.

The chain recombines TRBV5-1 with TRBJ2-1, with a tentative D call TRBD2 (6 bases). Germline-derived CDR1 and CDR2 are SGHRS and YFSETQ. V lost 5 bases to trimming and J lost 9 bases, with 24 bases between them. The CDR3 contains 16 residues. CDR3 nucleotides: TGCGCCAGCAGGCCTTTAGCCTCTGGGGGGAAAGGTGAGCAGTTCTTC. Protein: CASRPLASGGKGEQFF.

V is TRBV4-1 and J is TRBJ2-7; TRBD1 or TRBD2 may be the D gene (5 bases each). V shed 3 bases and J shed 2 bases, with 17 bases lying between them. The germline gives CDR1 MGHRA, CDR2 YSYEKL. The length of the CDR3 is 16 residues. This CDR3 is CASSQGSGAGTYEQYF. The CDR3 DNA is TGCGCCAGCAGCCAGGGGAGCGGAGCAGGGACCTACGAGCAGTACTTC.